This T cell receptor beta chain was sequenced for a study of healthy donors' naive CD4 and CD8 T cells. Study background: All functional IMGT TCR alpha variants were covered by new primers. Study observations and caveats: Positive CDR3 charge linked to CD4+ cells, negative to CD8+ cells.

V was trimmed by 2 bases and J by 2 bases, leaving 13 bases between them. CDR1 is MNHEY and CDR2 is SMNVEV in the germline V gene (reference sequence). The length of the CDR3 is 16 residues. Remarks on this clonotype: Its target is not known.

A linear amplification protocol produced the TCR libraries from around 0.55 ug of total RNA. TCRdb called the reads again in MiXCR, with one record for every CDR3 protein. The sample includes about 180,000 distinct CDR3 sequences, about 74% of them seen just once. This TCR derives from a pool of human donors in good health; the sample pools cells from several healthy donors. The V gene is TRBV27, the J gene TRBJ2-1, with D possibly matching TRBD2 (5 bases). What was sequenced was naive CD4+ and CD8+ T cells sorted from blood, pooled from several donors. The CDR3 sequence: CASSLRENGPYNEQFF. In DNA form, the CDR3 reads TGTGCCAGCAGTTTAAGGGAGAACGGACCCTACAATGAGCAGTTCTTC.